The clone carrying this TCR beta chain was recorded at least ten times. What it binds is unknown. CDR1 SEHNR and CDR2 FQNEAQ come from the germline V gene (reference sequence). V was pared by 5 bases and J by 4 bases, with 13 bases of the junction left unmatched. This CDR3 region has 18 residues. This sample stems from a study of T-cell memory formation after mild COVID-19. Amplification by 5'RACE using constant-segment primers produced TCR alpha and TCR beta cDNA libraries that carried sample barcodes and UMIs. TCRdb processed the 5' RACE reads anew with MiXCR; each CDR3 protein has one entry. The repertoire consists of roughly 600,000 distinct CDR3 sequences, with roughly 18% occurring once and the leading ten covering approximately 12%. Study-wide findings and caveats: Some responding clones appeared in pre-infection memory, suggesting cross-reactive memory joined. The second-wave clones peaking on day 37 were not confirmed as SARS-CoV-2-specific. The study found balanced CD4/CD8 in clones contracting day 15 to 85 and a CD4+ lean in later expanders.

The sample comprised PBMCs or a T cell subset sorted from them (not recorded which). The chain uses TRBV7-9 and TRBJ2-1; 11 nucleotides align to TRBD2. The source of this sequence is an adult woman who had mild COVID-19 (a few samples of this study predate the infection). Cell type and time point are not known. In nucleotides, the CDR3 is TGTGCCAGCAGCACACCGCCCGGGACTAGCGGACGATACAATGAGCAGTTCTTC. This gives the protein CASSTPPGTSGRYNEQFF.